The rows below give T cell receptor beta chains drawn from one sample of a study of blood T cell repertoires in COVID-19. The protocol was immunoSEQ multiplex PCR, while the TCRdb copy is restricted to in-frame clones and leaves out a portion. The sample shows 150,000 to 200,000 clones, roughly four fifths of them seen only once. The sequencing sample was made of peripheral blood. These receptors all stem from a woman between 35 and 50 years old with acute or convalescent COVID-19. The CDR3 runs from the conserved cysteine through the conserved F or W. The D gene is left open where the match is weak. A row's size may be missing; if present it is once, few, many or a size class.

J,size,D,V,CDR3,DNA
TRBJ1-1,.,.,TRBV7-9,CASSLGEAVNTEAFF,TGTGCCAGCAGCTTAGGGGAGGCGGTGAACACTGAAGCTTTCTTT
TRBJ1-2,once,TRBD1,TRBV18,CASSPMGQGASGLRGYTF,TGTGCCAGCTCACCGATGGGACAGGGGGCATCTGGTTTACGGGGCTACACCTTC
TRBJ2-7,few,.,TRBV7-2,CASTGAGYEQYF,TGTGCCAGCACCGGAGCGGGCTACGAGCAGTACTTC
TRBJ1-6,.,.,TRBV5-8,CASSFAGRRISALHF,TGTGCCAGCAGCTTTGCTGGGAGAAGGATTTCGGCCCTCCACTTT
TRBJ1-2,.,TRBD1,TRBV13,CASGPGGTGTYGYTF,TGTGCCAGCGGCCCCGGGGGGACAGGGACCTATGGCTACACCTTC
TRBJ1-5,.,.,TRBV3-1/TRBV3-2,CASSHSQGGQPQHF,TGTGCCAGCAGCCATAGCCAGGGAGGTCAGCCCCAGCATTTT
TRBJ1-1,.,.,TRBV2,CASRSEGNTEAFF,TGTGCCAGCAGAAGTGAGGGGAACACTGAAGCTTTCTTT
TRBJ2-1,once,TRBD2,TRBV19,CASSIGGGRFSYNEQFF,TGTGCCAGTAGTATAGGGGGGGGAAGGTTCTCCTACAATGAGCAGTTCTTC
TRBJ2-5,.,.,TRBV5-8,CASSFGQLKETQYF,TGTGCCAGCAGCTTCGGACAGCTAAAAGAGACCCAGTACTTC
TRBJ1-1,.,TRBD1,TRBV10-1,CASSESGQGVWNTEAFF,TGCGCCAGCAGTGAGTCTGGACAGGGAGTTTGGAACACTGAAGCTTTCTTT
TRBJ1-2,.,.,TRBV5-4,CASSLGGRGSSGYTF,TGTGCCAGCAGCTTGGGGGGGCGTGGGTCTTCTGGCTACACCTTC
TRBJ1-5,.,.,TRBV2,CASRSFGTHNQPQHF,TGTGCCAGCAGGTCGTTTGGGACACATAATCAGCCCCAGCATTTT
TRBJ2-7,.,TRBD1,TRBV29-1,CSVGWTGRYEQYF,TGCAGCGTTGGATGGACAGGGCGCTACGAGCAGTACTTC